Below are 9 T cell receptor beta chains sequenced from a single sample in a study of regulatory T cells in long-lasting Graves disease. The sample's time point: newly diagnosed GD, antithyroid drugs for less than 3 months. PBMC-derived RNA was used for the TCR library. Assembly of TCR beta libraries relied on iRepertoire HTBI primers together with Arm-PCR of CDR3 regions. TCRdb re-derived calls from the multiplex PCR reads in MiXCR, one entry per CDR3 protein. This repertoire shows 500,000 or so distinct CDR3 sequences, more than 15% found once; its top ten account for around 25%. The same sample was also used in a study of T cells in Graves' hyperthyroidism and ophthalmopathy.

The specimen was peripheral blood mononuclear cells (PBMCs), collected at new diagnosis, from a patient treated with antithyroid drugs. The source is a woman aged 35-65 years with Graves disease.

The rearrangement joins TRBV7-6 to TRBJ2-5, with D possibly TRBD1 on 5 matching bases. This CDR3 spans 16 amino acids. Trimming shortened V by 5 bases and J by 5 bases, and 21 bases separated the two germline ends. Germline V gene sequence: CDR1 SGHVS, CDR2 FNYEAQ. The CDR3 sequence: CASSTPKTALGETQYF. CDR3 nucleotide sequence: TGTGCCAGCAGCACCCCCAAGACAGCCCTGGGGGAGACCCAGTACTTC.

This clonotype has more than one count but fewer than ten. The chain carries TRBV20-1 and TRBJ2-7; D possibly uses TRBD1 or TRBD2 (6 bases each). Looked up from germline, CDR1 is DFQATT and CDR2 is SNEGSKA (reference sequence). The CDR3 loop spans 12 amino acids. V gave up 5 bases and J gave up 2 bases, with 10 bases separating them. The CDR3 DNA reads TGCAGTGCTGGGGGGCTGCCCTACGAGCAGTACTTC. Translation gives CSAGGLPYEQYF.

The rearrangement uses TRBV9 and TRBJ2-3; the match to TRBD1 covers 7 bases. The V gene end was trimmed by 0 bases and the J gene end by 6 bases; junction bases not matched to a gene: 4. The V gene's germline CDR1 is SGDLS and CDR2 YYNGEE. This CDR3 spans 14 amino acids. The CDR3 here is CASSVGVRGDTQYF. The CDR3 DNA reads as TGTGCCAGCAGCGTAGGGGTCAGGGGGGATACGCAGTATTTT.

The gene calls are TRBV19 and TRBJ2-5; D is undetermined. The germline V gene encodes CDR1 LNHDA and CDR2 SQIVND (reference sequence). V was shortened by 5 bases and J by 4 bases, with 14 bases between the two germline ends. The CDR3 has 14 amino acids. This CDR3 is CASSGWAAGETQYF. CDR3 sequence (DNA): TGTGCCAGTAGTGGATGGGCGGCCGGAGAGACCCAGTACTTC.

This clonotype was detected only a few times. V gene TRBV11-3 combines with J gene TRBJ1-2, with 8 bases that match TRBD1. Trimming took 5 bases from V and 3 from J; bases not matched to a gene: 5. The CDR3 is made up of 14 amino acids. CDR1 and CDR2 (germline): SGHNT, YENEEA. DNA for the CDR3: TGTGCCAGCAGCCCCCAGGGACAGGACTATGGCTACACCTTC. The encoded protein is CASSPQGQDYGYTF.

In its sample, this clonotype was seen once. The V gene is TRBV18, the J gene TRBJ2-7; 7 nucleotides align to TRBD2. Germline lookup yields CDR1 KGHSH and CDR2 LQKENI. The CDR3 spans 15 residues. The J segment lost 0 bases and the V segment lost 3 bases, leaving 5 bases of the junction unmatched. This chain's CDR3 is CASSPGGMSSYEQYF. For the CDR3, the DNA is TGTGCCAGCTCACCCGGGGGGATGAGCTCCTACGAGCAGTACTTC.

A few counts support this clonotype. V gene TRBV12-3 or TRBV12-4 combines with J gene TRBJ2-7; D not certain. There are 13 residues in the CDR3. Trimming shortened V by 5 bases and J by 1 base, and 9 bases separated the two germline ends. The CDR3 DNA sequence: TGTGCCAGCAGTGCCCATGGATCCTACGAGCAGTACTTC. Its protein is CASSAHGSYEQYF.

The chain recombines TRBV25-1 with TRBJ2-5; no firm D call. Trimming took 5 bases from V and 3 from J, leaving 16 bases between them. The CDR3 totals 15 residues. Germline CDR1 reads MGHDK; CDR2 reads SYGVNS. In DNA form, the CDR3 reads TGTGCCAGCAGTCGCAGCCTGGGAAATGAAGAGACCCAGTACTTC. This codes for CASSRSLGNEETQYF.

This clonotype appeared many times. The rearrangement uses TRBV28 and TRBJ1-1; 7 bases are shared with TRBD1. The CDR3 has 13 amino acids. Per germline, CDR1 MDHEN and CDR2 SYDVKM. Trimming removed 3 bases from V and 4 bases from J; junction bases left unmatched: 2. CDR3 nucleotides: TGTGCCAGCAGTTTCGCAGGGGGCACTGAAGCTTTCTTT. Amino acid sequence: CASSFAGGTEAFF.